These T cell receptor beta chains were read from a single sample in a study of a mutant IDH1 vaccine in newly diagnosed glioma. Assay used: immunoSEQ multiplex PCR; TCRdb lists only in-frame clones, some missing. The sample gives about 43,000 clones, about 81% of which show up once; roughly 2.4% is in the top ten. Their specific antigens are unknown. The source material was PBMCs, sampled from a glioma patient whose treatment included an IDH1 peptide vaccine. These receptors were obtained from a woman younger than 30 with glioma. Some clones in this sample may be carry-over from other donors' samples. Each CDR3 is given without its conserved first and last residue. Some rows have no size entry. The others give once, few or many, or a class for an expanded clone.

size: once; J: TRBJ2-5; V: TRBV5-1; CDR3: ASSFRGTQETQY
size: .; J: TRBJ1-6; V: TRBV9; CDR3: ASSVDRGNNSPLH
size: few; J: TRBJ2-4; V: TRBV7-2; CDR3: ASSLDRLAAGIQY
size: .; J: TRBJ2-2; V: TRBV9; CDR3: ASAGGGALSTGELF
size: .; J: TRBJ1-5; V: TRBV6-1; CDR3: ASTPRGASNQPQH
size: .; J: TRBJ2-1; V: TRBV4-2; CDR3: ASSQEAASGYNEQF
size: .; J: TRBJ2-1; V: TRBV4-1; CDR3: ASSGESSGGAYNEQF
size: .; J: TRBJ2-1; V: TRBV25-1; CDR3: ASSEYPWDEQF
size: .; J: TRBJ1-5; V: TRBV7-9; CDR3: ASSLDRVQPQH
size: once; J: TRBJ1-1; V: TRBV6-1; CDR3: ASSRPGETEAF
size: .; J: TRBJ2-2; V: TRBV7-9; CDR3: ASSSGLNTGELF
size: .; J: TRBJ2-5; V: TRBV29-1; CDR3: SVETGLGQETQY
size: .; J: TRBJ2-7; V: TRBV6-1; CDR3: ASSEKGLASSYEQY
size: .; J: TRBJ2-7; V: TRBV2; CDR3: ASSLGQASYEQY
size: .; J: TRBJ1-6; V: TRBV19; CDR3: ASNLGGARNSPLH
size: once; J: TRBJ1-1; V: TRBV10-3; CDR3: AISPGGLNTEAF
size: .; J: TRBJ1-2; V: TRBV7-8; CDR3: ASSPSQGGYT
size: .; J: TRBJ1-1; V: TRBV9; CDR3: ASSETENTEAF
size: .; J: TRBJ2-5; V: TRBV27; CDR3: ASSLEGQGRETQY
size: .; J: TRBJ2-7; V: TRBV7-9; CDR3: ASSPRVTGHHEQY
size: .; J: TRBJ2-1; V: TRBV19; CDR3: ASSGDRSSYNEQF
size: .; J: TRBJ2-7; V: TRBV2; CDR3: ASSEGHISYEQY
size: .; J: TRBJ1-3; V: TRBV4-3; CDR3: ASSQDWGQGRGHTIY
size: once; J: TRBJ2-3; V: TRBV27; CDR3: ASADSGGFTDTQY
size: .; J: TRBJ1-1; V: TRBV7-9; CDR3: ASSLAGGNEAF
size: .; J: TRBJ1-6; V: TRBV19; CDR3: ASSSRGTGGNSPLH
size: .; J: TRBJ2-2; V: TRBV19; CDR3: ASSIGGRGTGELF
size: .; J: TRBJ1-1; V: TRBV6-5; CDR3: ASSYGGVQVEAF
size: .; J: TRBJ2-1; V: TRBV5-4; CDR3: ASSYIGTEQF
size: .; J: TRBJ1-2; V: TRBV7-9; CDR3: ASSFSKAPIGYT
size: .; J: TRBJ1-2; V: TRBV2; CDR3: ASSARGQSYGYT
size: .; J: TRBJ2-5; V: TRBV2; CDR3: ASTDQETQY
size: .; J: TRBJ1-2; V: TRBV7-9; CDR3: ASSLGLFGLT
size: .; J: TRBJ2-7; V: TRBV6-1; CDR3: ASSRGGAYEQY
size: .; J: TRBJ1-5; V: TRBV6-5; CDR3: ASRLGQVNQPQH
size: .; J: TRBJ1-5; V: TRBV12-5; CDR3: ASGLARSSNQPQH
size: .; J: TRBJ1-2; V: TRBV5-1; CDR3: ASSLVPTGATYGYT
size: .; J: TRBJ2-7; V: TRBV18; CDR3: ASSPLGYEQY
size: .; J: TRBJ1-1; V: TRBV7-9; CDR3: ASSLDAGENTEAF
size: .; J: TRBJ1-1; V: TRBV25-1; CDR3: ASSEFTGSKAF
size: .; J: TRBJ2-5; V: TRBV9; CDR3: ASSVGYSSQETQY
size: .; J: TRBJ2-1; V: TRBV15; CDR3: ATSQETLAHNEQF
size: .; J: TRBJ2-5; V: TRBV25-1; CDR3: ASSSTGGTQTQY
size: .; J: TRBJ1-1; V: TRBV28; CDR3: ASSLSASEWGITSPLNTEAF
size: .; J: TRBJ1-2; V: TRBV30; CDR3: AWTFSNYGYT
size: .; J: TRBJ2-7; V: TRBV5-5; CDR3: ASSLVAPSSLPHYEQY
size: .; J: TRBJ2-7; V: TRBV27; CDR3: ASSPLQGPPGEQY
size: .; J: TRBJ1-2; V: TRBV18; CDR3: ASSPPSRGREDGYT
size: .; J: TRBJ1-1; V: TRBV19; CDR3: ASRAGGTMNTEAF
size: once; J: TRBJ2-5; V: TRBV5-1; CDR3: ASRRVGETQY
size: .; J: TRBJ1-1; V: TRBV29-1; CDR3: SGGQGTNTEAF